The 23 T cell receptor beta chains listed next were all sequenced from one sample in a study of beta chain features in type 1 diabetes. Broader study findings: Moderate but significant shortening of TCRB CDR3s was recorded in all four CD4+ subsets from Type 1 diabetes patients.

No antigen has been identified for these receptors. As every portion of the isolated RNA was reverse transcribed, the sequencing read expressed TCRB transcripts. Assay: immunoSEQ multiplex PCR; the TCRdb copy retains only in-frame clones and omits some. The data show about 160,000 clones, roughly 8% seen once. Sequenced sample: central memory CD4+ T cells from blood. These receptor sequences come from a woman between 18 and 29 years old with type 1 diabetes.

The genes are TRBV23-1 and TRBJ2-7, with a tentative D call TRBD2 (6 bases). TRBV23-1 is an ORF; its function is uncertain. The CDR3 contains 14 residues. V was pared by 5 bases and J by 0 bases, with 11 bases between. The CDR3 here is CASSSGGSSYEQYF. DNA of the CDR3: TGCGCCAGCAGTTCCGGAGGGAGCTCCTACGAGCAGTACTTC.

The table lists this clone with a few counts. The chain carries TRBV9 and TRBJ2-5; tentatively, D is TRBD2 (5 bases). The CDR3 has 15 residues. The germline V gene encodes CDR1 SGDLS and CDR2 YYNGEE. Trimming removed 0 bases at V and 1 base at J, with 10 bases between. The CDR3 loop reads CASSVVSGPQETQYF. The CDR3 bases are TGTGCCAGCAGCGTAGTGAGCGGCCCCCAAGAGACCCAGTACTTC.

In its sample, this clone was seen a few times. The gene calls are TRBV7-3 and TRBJ2-7, with D possibly being TRBD2 (6 bases). V gave up 5 bases and J gave up 0 bases, with 11 bases separating them. This CDR3 comprises 14 residues. Germline CDR1 SGHTA, CDR2 FQGTGA. CDR3 sequence reads: CASSLGGASYEQYF. DNA for the CDR3: TGTGCCAGCAGCCTAGGCGGGGCCTCCTACGAGCAGTACTTC.

This clone was counted a few times. This rearrangement joins TRBV10-3 to TRBJ1-2; 7 bases are shared with TRBD1. Germline V gene lookup returns CDR1 ENHRY and CDR2 SYGVKD. The CDR3 runs 13 residues. Trimming cost V 9 bases and J 4 bases; bases outside gene matches: 8. The CDR3 DNA is TGTGCCATTGGACAGGAGAGATCCTATGGCTACACCTTC. Its translation: CAIGQERSYGYTF.

This clone was counted only a few times. Other DNA sequences in this sample translate to the same CDR3. The chain combines TRBV4-3 with TRBJ2-5; 9 bases match TRBD2. From germline, CDR1 is LGHNA and CDR2 YSLEER. With V trimmed by 2 bases and J by 5 bases, 6 bases remained unmatched. The CDR3 runs 15 residues. CDR3 bases: TGCGCCAGCAGCCAAAGGGGACTAGCCGGGGAGACCCAGTACTTC. Translated: CASSQRGLAGETQYF.

This clone came up a few times. CDR3 nucleotide sequence: TGTGCCATCAGTGACTCGGACAGGGACGGACACAATGAGCAGTTCTTC. This sequence encodes CAISDSDRDGHNEQFF. The chain employs TRBV10-3 and TRBJ2-1, with 8 bases matching TRBD1. This CDR3 contains 16 residues. The germline V gene encodes CDR1 ENHRY and CDR2 SYGVKD. V dropped 3 bases and J dropped 5; count of bases not matched to a gene: 9.

This rearrangement joins TRBV5-4 to TRBJ2-5; 7 bases line up with TRBD2. The V segment lost 3 bases and the J segment 4 bases; nucleotides outside the gene matches: 12. The CDR3 is 16 residues long. The V gene's germline CDR1 is SGHNT and CDR2 YYREEE (reference sequence). The CDR3 region is CASSSRGLAAVETQYF. The DNA for the CDR3 is TGTGCCAGCAGCTCCCGAGGGCTAGCGGCGGTAGAGACCCAGTACTTC.

The sample holds a few counts of this clone. The chain employs TRBV25-1 and TRBJ1-2; D might be TRBD1 (6 bases). The germline gives CDR1 MGHDK, CDR2 SYGVNS. This CDR3 has 13 amino acids. Deletions cut 7 bases from V and 6 bases from J, with 15 bases between. The CDR3 coding sequence is TGTGCCAGCACCGGGGGGCGAGGGGATGGCTACACCTTC. Translated: CASTGGRGDGYTF.

This clone was detected only a few times. Here the CDR3 reads CASSSPTSFQETQYF. In DNA, the CDR3 is TGTGCCAGCAGCTCCCCGACTAGCTTTCAAGAGACCCAGTACTTC. The chain couples TRBV7-9 to TRBJ2-5; 7 bases map to TRBD2. With V trimmed by 4 bases and J by 2 bases, 7 bases remained unmatched. The germline gives CDR1 SEHNR, CDR2 FQNEAQ (reference sequence). The CDR3 extends over 15 amino acids. Complete variable domain (other parts from reference TRBV7-9 and TRBJ2-5): DTGVSQNPRHKITKRGQNVTFRCDPISEHNRLYWYRQTLGQGPEFLTYFQNEAQLEKSRLLSDRFSAERPKGSFSTLEIQRTEQGDSAMYLCASSSPTSFQETQYFGPGTRLLVL.

The sample holds a few counts of this clone. J is TRBJ1-2 and V is TRBV7-2; D might be TRBD1 (6 bases). Trimming removed 6 bases at V and 5 bases at J, with 10 bases between. The CDR3 contains 12 residues. Germline CDR1 and CDR2: SGHTA and FQGNSA. The CDR3 region is CASRLQGYGYTF. DNA of the CDR3: TGTGCCAGCAGGCTCCAGGGGTATGGCTACACCTTC.

The rearrangement joins TRBV5-4 to TRBJ2-1; 8 positions agree with TRBD1. Germline-derived CDR1 and CDR2 are SGHNT and YYREEE (reference sequence). CDR3 length equals 13 residues. Trimming at V came to 6 bases and at J to 5 bases, leaving 4 bases not matched to a gene. CDR3 sequence reads: CASTGQGDNEQFF. The DNA for the CDR3 is TGTGCCAGCACCGGACAGGGAGACAATGAGCAGTTCTTC. The full variable domain, with the rest looked up from reference TRBV5-4 and TRBJ2-1, is ETGVTQSPTHLIKTRGQQVTLRCSSQSGHNTVSWYQQALGQGPQFIFQYYREEENGRGNFPPRFSGLQFPNYSSELNVNALELDDSALYLCASTGQGDNEQFFGPGTRLTVL.

This clone has only a few counts. The chain employs TRBV7-3 and TRBJ2-7; 8 bases are shared with TRBD2. V lost 5 bases, J lost 4 bases, and 10 bases stayed unmatched. Germline CDR1 is SGHTA and CDR2 is FQGTGA. The CDR3 has 15 amino acids. The CDR3 spells CASSPTSGPSYEQYF. The CDR3 DNA sequence: TGTGCCAGCAGCCCTACTAGCGGTCCAAGTTACGAGCAGTACTTC. Variable domain in full (rest from reference TRBV7-3 and TRBJ2-7): GAGVSQTPSNKVTEKGKYVELRCDPISGHTALYWYRQSLGQGPEFLIYFQGTGAADDSGLPNDRFFAVRPEGSVSTLKIQRTERGDSAVYLCASSPTSGPSYEQYFGPGTRLTVT.

This chain links TRBV19 with TRBJ2-5; no reliable D call. V gave up 3 bases and J gave up 2 bases, with 7 bases separating them. This CDR3 comprises 13 residues. The germline CDR1 and CDR2 sequences are LNHDA and SQIVND (reference sequence). DNA of the CDR3: TGTGCCAGTAGTATGTTCGGGCAAGAGACCCAGTACTTC. Its translation: CASSMFGQETQYF. The full variable domain, completed using reference TRBV19 and TRBJ2-5, is DGGITQSPKYLFRKEGQNVTLSCEQNLNHDAMYWYRQDPGQGLRLIYYSQIVNDFQKGDIAEGYSVSREKKESFPLTVTSAQKNPTAFYLCASSMFGQETQYFGPGTRLLVL.

V usage is TRBV5-1 and J usage is TRBJ2-2, with TRBD1 identical over 8 bases. CDR1 SGHRS and CDR2 YFSETQ come from the germline V gene. The CDR3 is 13 amino acids. After removal of 4 bases from V and 7 bases from J, the junction contained 3 bases not matched to a gene. The CDR3 here is CASSQDRVGELFF. The CDR3 DNA reads as TGCGCCAGCAGCCAGGACAGGGTCGGGGAGCTGTTTTTT.

The sample holds a few counts of this clone. CDR3 nucleotide sequence: TGTGCCAGTAATCAAGGACAGTTTAACACTGAAGCTTTCTTT. Translation: CASNQGQFNTEAFF. The rearrangement links TRBV19 to TRBJ1-1; TRBD1 is a possible D gene (6 bases). Germline CDR1 and CDR2: LNHDA and SQIVND (reference sequence). V was trimmed by 7 bases and J by 2 bases, leaving 14 bases between them. The CDR3 contains 14 residues.

This clone has ten or more counts. The chain joins TRBV19 to TRBJ1-5; D might be TRBD1 (5 bases). V lost 6 bases to trimming and J lost 3 bases, with 9 bases between them. The V gene's germline CDR1 is LNHDA and CDR2 SQIVND (reference sequence). The CDR3 consists of 13 residues. The CDR3 spells CASRTVNNQPQHF. The CDR3 DNA sequence: TGTGCCAGTAGGACAGTCAACAATCAGCCCCAGCATTTT.

In its sample, this clone was seen a few times. The chain combines TRBV9 with TRBJ2-1; 7 bases fit TRBD1. CDR1 is SGDLS, CDR2 YYNGEE, per germline. V lost 1 base, J lost 3 bases, and 4 bases stayed unmatched. This CDR3 contains 15 residues. The DNA for the CDR3 is TGTGCCAGCAGCGTAACAGGGGTGGACTACAATGAGCAGTTCTTC. Translating gives CASSVTGVDYNEQFF.

The chain links TRBV5-6 to TRBJ2-2, with TRBD1 as a possible D gene (6 bases). This CDR3 contains 14 residues. Trimming left V 6 bases short and J 4 bases short, with 13 bases between. CDR1 is SGHDT, CDR2 YYEEEE, per germline. The CDR3 DNA reads TGTGCCAGCATCAAACAGGGTTCCACCGGGGAGCTGTTTTTT. Translating it yields CASIKQGSTGELFF.

The table lists this clone with a few counts. The genes are TRBV15 and TRBJ2-2; D gene ambiguous. Germline V gives CDR1 LNHNV, CDR2 YYDKDF (reference sequence). V lost 0 bases, J lost 2 bases, and 7 bases lay in between. This CDR3 has 15 residues. CDR3 DNA sequence: TGTGCCACCAGCAGAGATGTCAGAAACACCGGGGAGCTGTTTTTT. It codes for CATSRDVRNTGELFF.

The V gene is TRBV2, the J gene TRBJ2-1, with D uncertain. Trimming left V 5 bases short and J 6 bases short, with 8 bases between. Germline CDR1 is SNHLY and CDR2 is FYNNEI. This CDR3 contains 12 residues. In DNA form, the CDR3 reads TGTGCCAGCAGTAAAACGGGCAATGAGCAGTTCTTC. This gives the protein CASSKTGNEQFF.

The chain links TRBV28 to TRBJ1-5, with 7 bases lining up with TRBD1. The V and J ends lost 6 bases and 7 bases, in that order; junction bases with no gene match: 12. The CDR3 contains 15 residues. The germline V gene encodes CDR1 MDHEN and CDR2 SYDVKM. DNA of the CDR3: TGTGCCAGCAGGCAAGGAGGGACAGCGGCGCAGCCCCAGCATTTT. It encodes CASRQGGTAAQPQHF.

This clone was detected only a few times. The chain recombines TRBV29-1 with TRBJ2-2, with 9 positions matching TRBD2. Germline assignment: CDR1 SQVTM and CDR2 ANQGSEA. J was trimmed by 6 bases and V by 4 bases; bases with no gene match: 6. There are 14 residues in the CDR3. The CDR3 protein is CSVGAGGPAGELFF. The CDR3, as DNA: TGCAGCGTTGGGGCGGGGGGGCCGGCCGGGGAGCTGTTTTTT.

A few counts support this clone. J is TRBJ2-5 and V is TRBV5-1, with D perhaps TRBD1 (6 bases). CDR3 length: 17 amino acids. Germline V gives CDR1 SGHRS, CDR2 YFSETQ. Trimming took 3 bases from V and 1 from J, leaving 19 bases between them. CDR3 in DNA: TGCGCCAGCAGCTCGCAAACACGGACAGATGGCCAAGAGACCCAGTACTTC. Translation gives CASSSQTRTDGQETQYF.